This T cell receptor (beta chain) was identified in a study of blood T cell repertoires in COVID-19. Study details: Samples representing acute and convalescent COVID-19 were sourced from the United States, Italy and Spain. PBMCs, B-cell-depleted T cells, or T cells provided the cDNA or gDNA that made up the material.

The assay was immunoSEQ multiplex PCR, and TCRdb's table has in-frame clones only and misses some. Counted here are about 86,000 clones, over 80% occurring once; the ten biggest clones make up 31%. This clone appeared a single time. The V gene lost 0 bases and the J gene lost 1 base, with 10 bases spanning the gap. The CDR3 contains 15 residues. Per germline, CDR1 SGHRS and CDR2 YFSETQ. The sequenced material came from peripheral blood. The genes are TRBV5-1 and TRBJ1-1, with no clear D. This clonotype was sampled from a woman aged 80 or older with active or convalescent COVID-19. Written as DNA, the CDR3 is TGCGCCAGCAGCTTGGATGCGGGTAGGAACACTGAAGCTTTCTTT. Protein sequence: CASSLDAGRNTEAFF.